The clone carrying this TCR beta chain was counted only a few times. As handled by the study authors: Nucleated cell number was recorded as an estimate derived from reference gene primer amplification. Produced via immunoSEQ multiplex PCR; TCRdb's table is partial and in-frame only. That table is the source of V, J and clone size, and D and trimming were worked out from the DNA. The data hold tens of thousands of clones, with about 90% observed a single time. This specimen comes from a study of blood T cell repertoires in COVID-19. Study-level background: Acute and convalescent COVID-19 samples came from the United States, Italy and Spain. Sources were T cells, B-cell-depleted T cells, or PBMCs; the material itself was cDNA or gDNA.

The V gene's germline CDR1 is SGHKS and CDR2 YYEKEE (reference sequence). V lost 0 bases and J lost 2, with 9 bases in between. This CDR3 contains 14 residues. V and J are TRBV5-5 and TRBJ2-7; the D gene is possibly TRBD1 (6 bases). The source is a man between 65 and 85 years old in a cohort sampled during active COVID-19. Sequencing used peripheral blood. The DNA of the CDR3 is TGTGCCAGCAGCTTGGCTGGGGGCACCTACGAGCAGTACTTC. Protein sequence: CASSLAGGTYEQYF.